These 15 T cell receptor beta chains were all obtained from the same sample, sequenced in a study of T cell changes during pregnancy in multiple sclerosis. Method: immunoSEQ multiplex PCR; TCRdb's copy keeps in-frame clones and lacks some. This table has about 75,000 clones, approximately 88% appearing once. The material was peripheral blood, obtained in the first trimester of pregnancy. These receptor sequences come from a female donor in good health, enrolled as a control in a pregnancy study.

V usage is TRBV28 and J usage is TRBJ1-2; 7 bases map to TRBD1. With 7 bases clipped from V and 4 bases from J, the junction kept 6 bases outside the gene matches. The CDR3 runs 13 residues. The germline CDR1 and CDR2 sequences are MDHEN and SYDVKM. CDR3: CASNSQGTYGYTF. CDR3 nucleotides: TGTGCCAGCAACTCACAGGGGACCTATGGCTACACCTTC.

V is TRBV28 and J is TRBJ1-1; 7 bases agree with TRBD1. CDR1 MDHEN and CDR2 SYDVKM come from the germline V gene. V trimming: 5 bases; J trimming: 1 base; junction bases outside the gene matches: 13. This CDR3 has 17 amino acids. The CDR3, as DNA: TGTGCCAGCAGTCCCCGCCTGGGGGGACAGCGGAACACTGAAGCTTTCTTT. This encodes CASSPRLGGQRNTEAFF.

This chain links TRBV5-1 with TRBJ2-7; TRBD2 matches at 7 bases. This CDR3 has 15 residues. After removal of 0 bases from V and 3 bases from J, the junction contained 6 bases not matched to a gene. CDR1 is SGHRS, CDR2 YFSETQ, per germline. This CDR3 reads CASSLGASGDYEQYF. The CDR3, as DNA: TGCGCCAGCAGCTTGGGGGCCAGCGGGGACTACGAGCAGTACTTC.

The chain combines TRBV7-9 with TRBJ1-2; possible D gene TRBD1, 5 bases. The CDR3 length is 15 residues. V lost 4 bases, J lost 5 bases, and 17 bases lay in between. Germline loops: CDR1 SEHNR, CDR2 FQNEAQ (reference sequence). The CDR3 is CASSSQGTQIYGYTF. The CDR3 DNA reads TGTGCCAGCAGCTCCCAGGGAACCCAAATATATGGCTACACCTTC.

This clone was picked up a small number of times. The V gene is TRBV7-2, the J gene TRBJ2-7; TRBD2 matches at 11 bases. Unmatched junction bases numbered 9, after V lost 6 bases and J lost 5 bases. The V gene's germline CDR1 is SGHTA and CDR2 FQGNSA. CDR3 size: 15 residues. CDR3 protein: CASRRTSGRNHEQYF. The CDR3 DNA follows: TGTGCCAGCAGACGAACTAGCGGGAGAAACCACGAGCAGTACTTC.

The chain couples TRBV28 to TRBJ1-2; 9 bases are shared with TRBD1. The CDR3 contains 15 residues. The V segment lost 1 base and the J segment 3 bases; nucleotides outside the gene matches: 3. The germline gives CDR1 MDHEN, CDR2 SYDVKM. The CDR3 nucleotides read TGTGCCAGCAGTTTATTGGACAGGGGATACTATGGCTACACCTTC. It codes for CASSLLDRGYYGYTF.

The V and J genes are TRBV11-2 and TRBJ1-3; D gene ambiguous. The germline V and J ends were trimmed by 5 bases and 0 bases, with 17 bases remaining between them. In germline, CDR1 is SGHAT, CDR2 FQNNGV. The CDR3 loop spans 17 amino acids. CDR3 in amino acids: CASSHSESASSGNTIYF. The CDR3 coding sequence is TGTGCCAGCAGCCATTCCGAGAGCGCGAGCTCTGGAAACACCATATATTTT.

V is TRBV19 and J is TRBJ2-5, with D possibly TRBD2 on 7 matching bases. This CDR3 is built from 15 residues. CDR1 and CDR2 from the germline V gene are LNHDA and SQIVND (reference sequence). The germline V and J ends were trimmed by 6 bases and 4 bases, with 18 bases remaining between them. CDR3 residues: CASRGGAGAGETQYF. The CDR3 nucleotides are TGTGCCAGTAGGGGGGGGGCAGGGGCGGGAGAGACCCAGTACTTC.

The chain carries TRBV6-5 and TRBJ1-2; a possible D gene is TRBD1 (6 bases). V was shortened by 0 bases and J by 3 bases, with 8 bases between the two germline ends. The germline CDR1 and CDR2 sequences are MNHEY and SVGAGI. The CDR3 sequence is 14 residues long. This CDR3 reads CASSYSYRDYGYTF. The CDR3 nucleotides read TGTGCCAGCAGTTACTCGTACAGGGACTATGGCTACACCTTC.

J is TRBJ1-1 and V is TRBV27; no firm D call. CDR1 and CDR2 from the germline V gene are MNHEY and SMNVEV (reference sequence). V was pared by 3 bases and J by 2 bases, with 7 bases between. CDR3 length: 13 amino acids. The CDR3 DNA sequence: TGTGCCAGCAGTTTCGGGTTCAACACTGAAGCTTTCTTT. As protein: CASSFGFNTEAFF.

The chain combines TRBV9 with TRBJ2-1; 8 bases are a match to TRBD2. The V and J ends lost 4 bases and 3 bases, in that order; junction bases with no gene match: 9. In germline, CDR1 is SGDLS, CDR2 YYNGEE. The CDR3 has 16 residues. The CDR3 DNA reads as TGTGCCAGCAGCCTACACCTAGCGGGTCGCTACAATGAGCAGTTCTTC. Translated, it gives CASSLHLAGRYNEQFF.

The table lists this clone with a count of one. The chain joins TRBV5-1 to TRBJ2-2; D may be TRBD1 (6 bases). This CDR3 is 16 amino acids long. Germline assignment: CDR1 SGHRS and CDR2 YFSETQ. Trimming left V 1 base short and J 2 bases short, with 12 bases between. CDR3 in amino acids: CASSLNSGDNTGELFF. The CDR3 region has the DNA TGCGCCAGCAGCTTGAATTCAGGGGACAACACCGGGGAGCTGTTTTTT. The whole variable domain, filled in from reference TRBV5-1 and TRBJ2-2, reads KAGVTQTPRYLIKTRGQQVTLSCSPISGHRSVSWYQQTPGQGLQFLFEYFSETQRNKGNFPGRFSGRQFSNSRSEMNVSTLELGDSALYLCASSLNSGDNTGELFFGEGSRLTVL.

The sample holds one count of this clone. The rearrangement links TRBV14 to TRBJ2-7; 7 nucleotides line up with TRBD1. The V segment lost 4 bases and the J segment 7 bases; nucleotides outside the gene matches: 10. This CDR3 comprises 14 residues. Germline loops: CDR1 SGHDN, CDR2 FVKESK. The DNA for the CDR3 is TGTGCCAGCAGCCCGGGGACAGTGGGGGTAGAGCAGTACTTC. It encodes CASSPGTVGVEQYF.

J is TRBJ1-1 and V is TRBV19; unclear D gene. CDR1 and CDR2 from the germline V gene are LNHDA and SQIVND (reference sequence). Trimming removed 9 bases from V and 2 bases from J, with 19 bases in between. This CDR3 comprises 15 residues. The CDR3 sequence is CASPSPGGLNTEAFF. CDR3 coding DNA: TGTGCCAGCCCGAGTCCGGGAGGACTAAACACTGAAGCTTTCTTT. Drawing the rest from reference TRBV19 and TRBJ1-1, the complete variable domain is DGGITQSPKYLFRKEGQNVTLSCEQNLNHDAMYWYRQDPGQGLRLIYYSQIVNDFQKGDIAEGYSVSREKKESFPLTVTSAQKNPTAFYLCASPSPGGLNTEAFFGQGTRLTVV.

The CDR3: CASSLPPQAGSPLHF. The CDR3 nucleotides are TGTGCCAGCAGTTTACCCCCACAGGCTGGTTCACCCCTCCACTTT. The chain uses TRBV28 and TRBJ1-6; a weak D match, TRBD1 (5 bases). Trimming removed 2 bases from V and 9 bases from J, with 14 bases in between. In germline, CDR1 is MDHEN, CDR2 SYDVKM. The CDR3 sequence is 15 residues long.